A selection of T cell receptor beta chains follows, all from one sample in a study of T cell responses to AZD1222 COVID-19 vaccine. Only in-frame clones appear in the TCRdb table, and some are missing; sequencing was by immunoSEQ multiplex PCR. The data hold some 110,000 clones, with roughly nine tenths observed a single time. This specimen consisted of peripheral blood, obtained 28 days after the second AZD1222 dose. These receptors originate from an adult who received the AZD1222 COVID-19 vaccine. CDR3s include the opening cysteine and the closing phenylalanine or tryptophan. A D gene is named only where the DNA matches it firmly. Clone sizes are given selectively: once, few, many, or a class where the clone is expanded.

J gene,D gene,clone size,V gene,CDR3 DNA,CDR3 protein
TRBJ1-4,-,-,TRBV2,TGTGCCAGCAGGGGGGGGGAAAAACTGTTTTTT,CASRGGEKLFF
TRBJ2-3,-,-,TRBV28,TGTGCCAGCAGCCCCGGGGGTAATACAGATACGCAGTATTTT,CASSPGGNTDTQYF
TRBJ2-3,TRBD1,-,TRBV25-1,TGTGCCACCTCTCAGGGGGGCACAGATACGCAGTATTTT,CATSQGGTDTQYF
TRBJ2-7,-,-,TRBV11-2,TGTGCCAGCAGCTCGGTCGGGGTTTCCTACGAGCAGTACTTC,CASSSVGVSYEQYF
TRBJ2-7,-,few,TRBV5-4,TGTGCCAGCAGCCTCTCAACGTCTCCCTACGAGCAGTACTTC,CASSLSTSPYEQYF
TRBJ1-5,TRBD1,-,TRBV4-3,TGCGCCAGCAGCCAAGGGACAGGGTCGACCCAGCCCCAGCATTTT,CASSQGTGSTQPQHF
TRBJ1-3,-,-,TRBV6-6,TGTGCCAGCAGTACCCCGAAGAGCTCTGGAAACACCATATATTTT,CASSTPKSSGNTIYF
TRBJ2-1,TRBD2,-,TRBV4-3,TGCGCCAGCAGCCAAGTGACTAGCAACAATGAGCAGTTCTTC,CASSQVTSNNEQFF
TRBJ2-6,-,-,TRBV5-1,TGCGCCAGCAGCTCGGATGCGAGCTCTGGGGCCAACGTCCTGACTTTC,CASSSDASSGANVLTF
TRBJ2-4,-,-,TRBV18,TGTGCCAGCTCACCTACCGGGGGAGCCAAAAACATTCAGTACTTC,CASSPTGGAKNIQYF
TRBJ1-4,TRBD1,-,TRBV28,TGTGCCAGCAGATTTGCTGGGACAGGAGATGAAAAACTGTTTTTT,CASRFAGTGDEKLFF
TRBJ1-3,-,-,TRBV29-1,TGCAGCGTTTTCGGTGCGCCTGGAAACACCATATATTTT,CSVFGAPGNTIYF
TRBJ2-2,-,-,TRBV28,TGTGCCAGCAGTTTAAACCGTGGGGTCGGGGAGCTGTTTTTT,CASSLNRGVGELFF
TRBJ2-7,TRBD2,-,TRBV7-8,TGTGCCAGCAGCTCCCTCCGATTGGTGCTAGCGGGAGGGTTGGGCGAGCAGTACTTC,CASSSLRLVLAGGLGEQYF
TRBJ1-6,-,few,TRBV9,TGTGCCAGCAGCGTAGGGAGGGGTTGGAAGGGGGTTTCACCCCTCCACTTT,CASSVGRGWKGVSPLHF
TRBJ2-1,TRBD1,-,TRBV6-5,TGTGCCAGCAGTTACCCGACAGGGGGGAATGAGCAGTTCTTC,CASSYPTGGNEQFF
TRBJ1-1,-,-,TRBV6-5,TGTGCCAGCAGTTCCCCGGGTGGGGTGAACACTGAAGCTTTCTTT,CASSSPGGVNTEAFF
TRBJ1-2,-,-,TRBV29-1,TGCAGCGTTGCCAGGGCGTATGGCTACACCTTC,CSVARAYGYTF
TRBJ2-7,TRBD1,-,TRBV12-3/TRBV12-4,TGTGCCAGCAGCCCGACAGGGGGCGGTGAGCAGTACTTC,CASSPTGGGEQYF
TRBJ1-2,-,few,TRBV4-2,TGTGCCAGCAGCCAAGGACTGGCTAACTATGGCTACACCTTC,CASSQGLANYGYTF
TRBJ2-3,-,-,TRBV28,TGTGCCAGCAGTTTAGGGGGGTTTAGCACAGATACGCAGTATTTT,CASSLGGFSTDTQYF
TRBJ2-7,-,once,TRBV28,TGTGCTATCCAGGGTGCCGTCTACGAGCAGTACTTC,CAIQGAVYEQYF
TRBJ2-2,TRBD1,-,TRBV5-1,TGCGCCAGCAGCAAACAGGGGACCAACACCGGGGAGCTGTTTTTT,CASSKQGTNTGELFF
TRBJ1-1,-,-,TRBV18,TGTGCCAGCTCACCTGGACGGTTGAACACTGAAGCTTTCTTT,CASSPGRLNTEAFF
TRBJ2-3,-,-,TRBV7-3,TGTGCCAGCACCCTTAGCGGCCCCCCAGATACGCAGTATTTT,CASTLSGPPDTQYF
TRBJ1-5,-,-,TRBV5-5,TGTGCCAGCAGCTTAGATGGGATGAGAGCCCGCAATCAGCCCCAGCATTTT,CASSLDGMRARNQPQHF